The 21 T cell receptor beta chains reported below all come from one sample, sequenced in a study of T-cell memory formation after mild COVID-19. TCRdb itself ran the 5' RACE reads through MiXCR, one entry per CDR3 protein. The sample has roughly 110,000 distinct CDR3 sequences, more than 15% seen once. The material sequenced was PBMCs or a T cell subset sorted from them (not recorded which). Receptors originate from an adult woman who had mild COVID-19 (a few samples of this study predate the infection). Cell type and time point are not known.

This clonotype was recorded at least ten times. V is TRBV7-9 and J is TRBJ2-5, with D possibly called TRBD1 or TRBD2 (5 bases each). This CDR3 spans 16 amino acids. Trimming stripped 1 base from V and 2 bases from J, with 14 bases between. Germline loops: CDR1 SEHNR, CDR2 FQNEAQ (reference sequence). CDR3 bases: TGTGCCAGCAGCTTAGTGGGGACGGCGAAACAAGAGACCCAGTACTTC. Translation: CASSLVGTAKQETQYF.

This clonotype was seen many times. The chain employs TRBV4-3 and TRBJ2-1; 10 nucleotides align to TRBD2. V lost 4 bases and J lost 6; bases outside the gene matches: 3. The CDR3 covers 14 residues. The V gene's germline CDR1 is LGHNA and CDR2 YSLEER. The CDR3 is CASSPGLASNEQFF. The CDR3 region has the DNA TGCGCCAGCAGCCCGGGACTAGCGTCCAATGAGCAGTTCTTC.

The gene calls are TRBV12-3 or TRBV12-4 and TRBJ1-5; possible D gene TRBD1, 5 bases. Deletions cut 3 bases from V and 0 bases from J, with 21 bases between. The CDR3 totals 19 residues. CDR3 residues: CASSLRNIDSEDSNQPQHF. The CDR3, as DNA: TGTGCCAGCAGTTTGCGAAATATCGACAGTGAAGATAGCAATCAGCCCCAGCATTTT.

This clonotype was seen a handful of times. The chain recombines TRBV11-2 with TRBJ2-5; 10 nucleotides align to TRBD2. Trimming at V came to 0 bases and at J to 0 bases, leaving 10 bases not matched to a gene. CDR3 length: 19 residues. Germline CDR1 is SGHAT and CDR2 is FQNNGV. CDR3 amino acids: CASSLDSLAGVPYQETQYF. The DNA of the CDR3 is TGTGCCAGCAGCTTAGATTCCCTAGCGGGGGTCCCGTACCAAGAGACCCAGTACTTC.

The chain links TRBV25-1 to TRBJ2-1, with a tentative D call TRBD2 (6 bases). The CDR3 has 17 amino acids. The V end lost 1 base, the J end lost 9 bases, and 22 bases lay between the germline ends. Germline lookup yields CDR1 MGHDK and CDR2 SYGVNS. The CDR3 DNA sequence: TGTGCCAGCAGTGAATTTTACAACCTAGGGGAGGTTGGTGAGCAGTTCTTC. Its protein is CASSEFYNLGEVGEQFF.

The V gene is TRBV11-2, the J gene TRBJ1-4; the D is unclear. With 1 base removed from V and 8 bases from J, the gap between germline ends came to 17 bases. CDR1 is SGHAT, CDR2 FQNNGV, per germline. This CDR3 region has 16 residues. CDR3 DNA: TGTGCCAGCAGCTTAGGGAAGATCTTTGGAAACGAAAAACTGTTTTTT. This gives the protein CASSLGKIFGNEKLFF.

This clonotype was seen repeatedly, ten times or more. This sequence joins TRBV15 and TRBJ1-5, with unresolved D. V was trimmed by 4 bases and J by 7 bases, leaving 11 bases between them. Germline V gene lookup returns CDR1 LNHNV and CDR2 YYDKDF (reference sequence). This CDR3 has 13 residues. The CDR3 loop reads CATSTAGYQPQHF. In DNA, the CDR3 is TGTGCCACCAGCACCGCGGGTTACCAGCCCCAGCATTTT.

This clonotype was seen a handful of times. V is TRBV27 and J is TRBJ2-6; 10 bases are a match to TRBD2. This CDR3 comprises 20 residues. The germline CDR1 and CDR2 sequences are MNHEY and SMNVEV (reference sequence). Trimming at V came to 6 bases and at J to 2 bases, leaving 16 bases not matched to a gene. The CDR3 nucleotides read TGTGCCAGCAGCCCGTTGGAGCGGGAGGGCCTACTAACTGGGGCCAACGTCCTGACTTTC. Translated: CASSPLEREGLLTGANVLTF.

The V call is TRBV29-1, the J call TRBJ2-2; D call uncertain. Germline V gives CDR1 SQVTM, CDR2 ANQGSEA. The V end was cut by 0 bases, the J end by 2 bases, with 7 bases between. The CDR3 loop spans 14 amino acids. This CDR3 reads CSVEEGKNTGELFF. Here the CDR3 DNA reads TGCAGCGTTGAAGAGGGGAAAAACACCGGGGAGCTGTTTTTT.

V and J are TRBV4-2 and TRBJ2-5; D gene uncertain. Germline CDR1 is LGHNA and CDR2 is YNFKEQ. Trimming took off 3 bases at V and 4 bases at J, with 9 bases between the two ends. This CDR3 contains 13 residues. CDR3 bases: TGTGCCAGCAGCCACCGCAACCTAGAGACCCAGTACTTC. Translating gives CASSHRNLETQYF.

This clonotype came up a few times. The rearrangement uses TRBV9 and TRBJ2-7, with TRBD1 matching 8 bases. Losses at the gene ends were 0 bases for V and 0 bases for J; bases not matched to a gene: 11. CDR3 length: 18 residues. Germline assignment: CDR1 SGDLS and CDR2 YYNGEE. CDR3 in DNA: TGTGCCAGCAGCGTAGGACAGGGGAATAATGCCGTCTCCTACGAGCAGTACTTC. Protein sequence: CASSVGQGNNAVSYEQYF.

This clonotype was detected a few times. The chain has TRBV27 and TRBJ2-7, with D perhaps given as TRBD1 or TRBD2 (5 bases each). Trimming shortened V by 0 bases and J by 0 bases, and 12 bases separated the two germline ends. The CDR3 runs to 16 residues. Germline V gene lookup returns CDR1 MNHEY and CDR2 SMNVEV (reference sequence). CDR3 coding DNA: TGTGCCAGCAGTTTATCTATTGGGACGGCCTCCTACGAGCAGTACTTC. It translates to CASSLSIGTASYEQYF.

The chain links TRBV3-1 to TRBJ2-3; no firm D call. With 0 bases removed from V and 2 bases from J, the gap between germline ends came to 18 bases. Germline CDR1 and CDR2: LGHDT and YNNKEL (reference sequence). The CDR3 extends over 18 amino acids. CDR3 protein: CASSQDEVGIGFTDTQYF. The CDR3, as DNA: TGTGCCAGCAGCCAAGATGAGGTGGGCATCGGATTCACAGATACGCAGTATTTT.

The chain carries TRBV7-9 and TRBJ2-2; D ambiguous. V was shortened by 11 bases and J by 3 bases, with 7 bases between the two germline ends. The V gene's germline CDR1 is SEHNR and CDR2 FQNEAQ (reference sequence). The CDR3 has 11 amino acids. CDR3 sequence (DNA): TGTGCCCTTCGGGACACCGGGGAGCTGTTTTTT. Encoded protein: CALRDTGELFF.

The sample holds many counts of this clonotype. The chain is built from TRBV7-2 and TRBJ2-1; 11 bases are shared with TRBD2. The length of the CDR3 is 16 residues. Unmatched junction bases numbered 7, after V lost 3 bases and J lost 6 bases. Per germline, CDR1 SGHTA and CDR2 FQGNSA. CDR3 amino acids: CASSLFSGTSGNEQFF. CDR3 coding DNA: TGTGCCAGCAGCTTGTTTTCTGGGACTAGCGGCAATGAGCAGTTCTTC. Full variable domain (outside the CDR3, taken from reference TRBV7-2 and TRBJ2-1): GAGVSQSPSNKVTEKGKDVELRCDPISGHTALYWYRQSLGQGLEFLIYFQGNSAPDKSGLPSDRFSAERTGGSVSTLTIQRTQQEDSAVYLCASSLFSGTSGNEQFFGPGTRLTVL.

Only a few counts were recorded for this clonotype. V gene TRBV7-6 combines with J gene TRBJ2-5; 7 bases map to TRBD2. V dropped 5 bases and J dropped 3; count of bases not matched to a gene: 9. Germline assignment: CDR1 SGHVS and CDR2 FNYEAQ. This CDR3 region has 15 residues. Here the CDR3 DNA reads TGTGCCAGCAGCCCCTGGGGGAGGGGTGAAGAGACCCAGTACTTC. Its translation: CASSPWGRGEETQYF.

The chain couples TRBV20-1 to TRBJ1-1, with a tentative D call TRBD1 (5 bases). This CDR3 has 16 amino acids. V was cut by 0 bases and J by 2 bases, with 16 bases left in between. Per the germline V gene, CDR1 is DFQATT and CDR2 is SNEGSKA (reference sequence). CDR3 in amino acids: CSARDLTGAVNTEAFF. In nucleotides, the CDR3 is TGCAGTGCTAGAGATCTAACAGGAGCCGTAAACACTGAAGCTTTCTTT.

This clonotype has more than one count but fewer than ten. The J gene is TRBJ1-1, the V gene TRBV12-3 or TRBV12-4, with 7 bases identical to TRBD1. The length of the CDR3 is 16 residues. The J segment lost 6 bases and the V segment lost 3 bases, leaving 13 bases of the junction unmatched. This CDR3 is CASSFLLTGRGAEAFF. The DNA of the CDR3 is TGTGCCAGCAGTTTTCTTTTGACAGGGAGAGGAGCTGAAGCTTTCTTT.

CDR3 coding DNA: TGTGCCAGCAAACGGGACAGGGGCGAGTATGGCTACACCTTC. Amino acid sequence: CASKRDRGEYGYTF. The V call is TRBV12-3 or TRBV12-4, the J call TRBJ1-2, with 10 bases aligning to TRBD1. Trimming took 7 bases from V and 5 from J; bases not matched to a gene: 7. The CDR3 contains 14 residues.

The V and J genes are TRBV12-3 or TRBV12-4 and TRBJ1-1; D not resolved. The CDR3 is 13 residues long. The V end was cut by 2 bases, the J end by 1 base, with 5 bases between. In DNA, the CDR3 is TGTGCCAGCAGTTTATCCAGGAACACTGAAGCTTTCTTT. Translating gives CASSLSRNTEAFF.

This clonotype was recorded many times. This rearrangement joins TRBV7-2 to TRBJ1-1, with a tentative D call TRBD1 (5 bases). The CDR3 covers 14 residues. Trimming took 4 bases from V and 3 from J, leaving 12 bases between them. In germline, CDR1 is SGHTA, CDR2 FQGNSA. The CDR3 DNA follows: TGTGCCAGCAGCTCTTCCCCAGGGTACACTGAAGCTTTCTTT. Translating gives CASSSSPGYTEAFF.